The rows below give T cell receptor beta chains drawn from one sample of a study of shared clonotypes between healthy human individuals. The repertoire was sequenced with immunoSEQ multiplex PCR; TCRdb's copy has only in-frame clones and lacks some. The table includes about 2.4 million clones, over 85% detected once. Material: naive CD4+ T cells from PBMCs. Source of these receptors: a man younger than 30 in good health. Some clones in this sample may be carry-over from other donors' samples. The CDR3 runs from the conserved cysteine through the conserved F or W. D genes are given only for firm matches.

j_call v_call d_call cdr3_nt cdr3_aa
TRBJ2-7 TRBV6-5 . TGTGCCAGCAGTTATCGTCTCGTGTCCTACGAGCAGTACTTC CASSYRLVSYEQYF
TRBJ2-7 TRBV5-1 TRBD1 TGCGCCAGCAGCTTGAGGGCAGGGGGCTACGAGCAGTACTTC CASSLRAGGYEQYF
TRBJ1-2 TRBV11-2 . TGTGCCAGCAGCTTATCAAGCCCGTATAACTATGGCTACACCTTC CASSLSSPYNYGYTF
TRBJ2-1 TRBV5-1 TRBD1 TGCGCCAGCAGCTTGCGGACAGGGGTTTGGGGTGAGCAGTTCTTC CASSLRTGVWGEQFF
TRBJ2-5 TRBV6-1 . TGTGCCAGCAGCTTGACCCGGGAGACCCAGTACTTC CASSLTRETQYF
TRBJ2-1 TRBV9 TRBD1 TGTGCCAGCAGCGTATGGGACAGGGGCGGCAATGAGCAGTTCTTC CASSVWDRGGNEQFF
TRBJ1-1 TRBV29-1 TRBD1 TGCAGCGTGAGAAGTCCAAACAGGGGCGACACTGAAGCTTTCTTT CSVRSPNRGDTEAFF
TRBJ2-5 TRBV5-1 . TGCGCCAGCAGCTTGGGCCAGAGCTTATTGGAGACCCAGTACTTC CASSLGQSLLETQYF
TRBJ1-2 TRBV5-1 TRBD1 TGCGCCAGCAGCCGCGGACAGGCTAACTATGGCTACACCTTC CASSRGQANYGYTF
TRBJ1-2 TRBV7-2 TRBD1 TGTGCCAGCAGCTTAGGATCTGGGACAGTTGCTAACTATGGCTACACCTTC CASSLGSGTVANYGYTF